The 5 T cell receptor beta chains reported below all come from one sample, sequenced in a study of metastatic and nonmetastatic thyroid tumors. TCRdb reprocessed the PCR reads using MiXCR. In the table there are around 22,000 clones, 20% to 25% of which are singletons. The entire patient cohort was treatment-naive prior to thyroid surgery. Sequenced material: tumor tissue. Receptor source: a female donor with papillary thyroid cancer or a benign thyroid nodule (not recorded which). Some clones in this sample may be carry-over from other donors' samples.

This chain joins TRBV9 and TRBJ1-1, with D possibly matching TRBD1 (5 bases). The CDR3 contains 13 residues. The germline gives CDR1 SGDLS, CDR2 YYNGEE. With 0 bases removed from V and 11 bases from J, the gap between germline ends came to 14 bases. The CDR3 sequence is CASSVGGAGPAFF. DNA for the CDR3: TGTGCCAGCAGCGTAGGAGGGGCAGGGCCGGCTTTCTTT.

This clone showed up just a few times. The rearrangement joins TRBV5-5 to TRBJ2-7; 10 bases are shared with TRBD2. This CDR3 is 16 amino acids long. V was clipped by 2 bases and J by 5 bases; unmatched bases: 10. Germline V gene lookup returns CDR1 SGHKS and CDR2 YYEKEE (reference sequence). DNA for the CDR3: TGTGCCAGCAGCTTTTCAGCGGGAGGGATCATCGACGAGCAGTACTTC. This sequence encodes CASSFSAGGIIDEQYF.

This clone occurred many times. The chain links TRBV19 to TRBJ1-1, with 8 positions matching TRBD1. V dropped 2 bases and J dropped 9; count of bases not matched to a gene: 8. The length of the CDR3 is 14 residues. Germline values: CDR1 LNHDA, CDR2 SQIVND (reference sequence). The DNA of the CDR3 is TGTGCCAGTAGTATACGAGGACAGGGTGGGCAAGCTTTCTTT. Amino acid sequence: CASSIRGQGGQAFF. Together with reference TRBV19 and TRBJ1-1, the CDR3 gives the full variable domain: DGGITQSPKYLFRKEGQNVTLSCEQNLNHDAMYWYRQDPGQGLRLIYYSQIVNDFQKGDIAEGYSVSREKKESFPLTVTSAQKNPTAFYLCASSIRGQGGQAFFGQGTRLTVV.

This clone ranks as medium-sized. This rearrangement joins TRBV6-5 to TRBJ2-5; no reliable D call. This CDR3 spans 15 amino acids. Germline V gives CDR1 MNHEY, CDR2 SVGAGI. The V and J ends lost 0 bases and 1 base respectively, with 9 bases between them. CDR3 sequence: CASSYSYRIQETQYF. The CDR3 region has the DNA TGTGCCAGCAGTTACTCGTATCGCATCCAAGAGACCCAGTACTTC.

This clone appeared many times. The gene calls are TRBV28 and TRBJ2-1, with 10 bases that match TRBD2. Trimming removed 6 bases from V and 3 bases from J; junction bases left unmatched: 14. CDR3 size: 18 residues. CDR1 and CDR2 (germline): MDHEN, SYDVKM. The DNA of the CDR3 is TGTGCCAGCAGCCCCCACTCGTGGACTAGCGGCAGCTACAATGAGCAGTTCTTC. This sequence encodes CASSPHSWTSGSYNEQFF.